These T cell receptor beta chains were read from a single sample in a study of blood T cells in healthy people across ages. TCRdb reprocessed the 5' RACE reads via MiXCR and lists one record per CDR3 protein. The sample includes 550,000 to 650,000 distinct CDR3 sequences, roughly 30% seen only once; the top ten take around 16%. Sample: blood. These TCRs come from a woman over 75 in good health. The CDR3 runs from the conserved cysteine through the conserved F or W. The D gene is left open where the match is weak. Clone size is not always given. Where it is, it says once, few, many or a class for expanded clones.

j_call: TRBJ2-5; v_call: TRBV5-1; clone_size: many; d_call: TRBD2; cdr3_nt: TGCGCCAGCAGCTTGGGACTAGCGGGGGCCTCATTCCAAGAGACCCAGTACTTC; cdr3_aa: CASSLGLAGASFQETQYF
j_call: TRBJ1-2; v_call: TRBV7-2; clone_size: many; d_call: .; cdr3_nt: TGTGCCAGCACCGCACCCGTCCCGGGGGGCTACACCTTC; cdr3_aa: CASTAPVPGGYTF
j_call: TRBJ2-1; v_call: TRBV7-3; clone_size: many; d_call: TRBD2; cdr3_nt: TGTGCCAGCAGCCCTGGGACTAGCGGGGGGGCGTTCTACAATGAGCAGTTCTTC; cdr3_aa: CASSPGTSGGAFYNEQFF
j_call: TRBJ1-2; v_call: TRBV4-2; clone_size: .; d_call: .; cdr3_nt: TGTGCCAGCAGCCAAGTCCCGGGTGGGCTCTATGGCTACACCTTC; cdr3_aa: CASSQVPGGLYGYTF
j_call: TRBJ1-2; v_call: TRBV6-2/TRBV6-3; clone_size: many; d_call: .; cdr3_nt: TGTGCCAGCAGCCCCGGACGGGACTATGGCTACACCTTC; cdr3_aa: CASSPGRDYGYTF
j_call: TRBJ1-1; v_call: TRBV12-3/TRBV12-4; clone_size: few; d_call: .; cdr3_nt: TGTGCCAGCAGTTGGCTGGGAACGACTGAAGCTTTCTTT; cdr3_aa: CASSWLGTTEAFF
j_call: TRBJ1-5; v_call: TRBV6-5; clone_size: few; d_call: .; cdr3_nt: TGTGCCAGCAGTTACTCGATGGCAGGGGCTCAGCCCCAGCATTTT; cdr3_aa: CASSYSMAGAQPQHF
j_call: TRBJ2-7; v_call: TRBV25-1; clone_size: many; d_call: .; cdr3_nt: TGTGCCAGCAGTGTCCGAAAGGGGACTTCGTCCTACGAGCAGTACTTC; cdr3_aa: CASSVRKGTSSYEQYF
j_call: TRBJ1-5; v_call: TRBV28; clone_size: few; d_call: .; cdr3_nt: TGTGCCAGCATTGGGAGTCTCAATCAGCTCCAGCATTTT; cdr3_aa: CASIGSLNQLQHF
j_call: TRBJ1-5; v_call: TRBV20-1; clone_size: many; d_call: .; cdr3_nt: TGCAGTGCTAGAGCCCAGGGACAGCCCCAGCATTTT; cdr3_aa: CSARAQGQPQHF
j_call: TRBJ1-6; v_call: TRBV25-1; clone_size: .; d_call: .; cdr3_nt: TGTGCCAGCAGTGGCCTCCCGGGCAGGGGAAATTCACCCCTCCACTTT; cdr3_aa: CASSGLPGRGNSPLHF
j_call: TRBJ1-3; v_call: TRBV7-6; clone_size: .; d_call: TRBD1; cdr3_nt: TGTGCCAGCAGCTCCGCGGGACAGGGCTCTGGAAACACCATATATTTT; cdr3_aa: CASSSAGQGSGNTIYF
j_call: TRBJ1-1; v_call: TRBV18; clone_size: few; d_call: .; cdr3_nt: TGTGCCAGCTCACCCACTCTCAGGGACACTGAAGCTTTCTTT; cdr3_aa: CASSPTLRDTEAFF
j_call: TRBJ2-1; v_call: TRBV6-2/TRBV6-3; clone_size: .; d_call: .; cdr3_nt: TGTGCCAGCAGTTACCCAATAACTGGTTATGAGCAGTTCTTC; cdr3_aa: CASSYPITGYEQFF
j_call: TRBJ1-4; v_call: TRBV4-1; clone_size: .; d_call: .; cdr3_nt: TGCGCCAGCAGCCAAGATGGACGGAATAATGAAAAACTGTTTTTT; cdr3_aa: CASSQDGRNNEKLFF
j_call: TRBJ2-5; v_call: TRBV20-1; clone_size: many; d_call: TRBD1; cdr3_nt: TGCAGTGCTGACCTGACAGGGGGAAGGCAAGAGACCCAGTACTTC; cdr3_aa: CSADLTGGRQETQYF
j_call: TRBJ2-1; v_call: TRBV6-5; clone_size: .; d_call: .; cdr3_nt: TGTGCCAACAGCCGGGACGGGGGTTACAATGAGCAGTTCTTC; cdr3_aa: CANSRDGGYNEQFF
j_call: TRBJ2-5; v_call: TRBV7-2; clone_size: once; d_call: TRBD1; cdr3_nt: TGTGCCAGCAGCTCCGGGACAGGGTTCTTCCAGGCCCAAGAGACCCAGTACTTC; cdr3_aa: CASSSGTGFFQAQETQYF
j_call: TRBJ1-5; v_call: TRBV15; clone_size: .; d_call: .; cdr3_nt: TGTGCCACCAGCCGGGCTTGGGGGGTGAGCAATCAGCCCCAGCATTTT; cdr3_aa: CATSRAWGVSNQPQHF
j_call: TRBJ2-7; v_call: TRBV20-1; clone_size: .; d_call: .; cdr3_nt: TGCAGTGCTCGACTCGACTACGAGCAGTACTTC; cdr3_aa: CSARLDYEQYF
j_call: TRBJ1-1; v_call: TRBV12-3/TRBV12-4; clone_size: .; d_call: .; cdr3_nt: TGTGCCAGCAGTTTACAGGGGCTCTACACTGAAGCTTTCTTT; cdr3_aa: CASSLQGLYTEAFF
j_call: TRBJ2-1; v_call: TRBV18; clone_size: .; d_call: TRBD2; cdr3_nt: TGTGCCAGCTCTCCCCGGGGACTAGCGGGGAGGTTCAATGAGCAGTTCTTC; cdr3_aa: CASSPRGLAGRFNEQFF
j_call: TRBJ2-5; v_call: TRBV20-1; clone_size: many; d_call: TRBD2; cdr3_nt: TGCAGTGCGGACCCTAGCGGGAGATTCCAAGAGACCCAGTACTTC; cdr3_aa: CSADPSGRFQETQYF
j_call: TRBJ2-3; v_call: TRBV12-5; clone_size: .; d_call: .; cdr3_nt: TGTGCTAGTGGTTCCCTATTCACAGATACGCAGTATTTT; cdr3_aa: CASGSLFTDTQYF
j_call: TRBJ2-3; v_call: TRBV6-5; clone_size: .; d_call: TRBD2; cdr3_nt: TGTGCCAGCAGTTATCTAGCGGGGGCCCGAAGGGGACGGACAGATACGCAGTATTTT; cdr3_aa: CASSYLAGARRGRTDTQYF
j_call: TRBJ1-1; v_call: TRBV5-1; clone_size: .; d_call: TRBD1; cdr3_nt: TGCGCCAGCAGACAGACCACAGGGGGAGGCACTGAAGCTTTCTTT; cdr3_aa: CASRQTTGGGTEAFF
j_call: TRBJ1-2; v_call: TRBV20-1; clone_size: many; d_call: .; cdr3_nt: TGCAGTGCTAGAGATCAGAGGGTTGCTGGCTACACCTTC; cdr3_aa: CSARDQRVAGYTF
j_call: TRBJ2-7; v_call: TRBV3-1; clone_size: few; d_call: TRBD1; cdr3_nt: TGTGCCAGCAGCCAAGATGGACAGGGGGCGGGATACGAGCAGTACTTC; cdr3_aa: CASSQDGQGAGYEQYF
j_call: TRBJ2-7; v_call: TRBV20-1; clone_size: .; d_call: TRBD1; cdr3_nt: TGCAGTGCTACCAACCGGGACAGAGGACGCGAGCAGTACTTC; cdr3_aa: CSATNRDRGREQYF
j_call: TRBJ2-3; v_call: TRBV20-1; clone_size: .; d_call: .; cdr3_nt: TGCAGTGCCCCCCCAAGGGGCAGAATTAGCACAGATACGCAGTATTTT; cdr3_aa: CSAPPRGRISTDTQYF